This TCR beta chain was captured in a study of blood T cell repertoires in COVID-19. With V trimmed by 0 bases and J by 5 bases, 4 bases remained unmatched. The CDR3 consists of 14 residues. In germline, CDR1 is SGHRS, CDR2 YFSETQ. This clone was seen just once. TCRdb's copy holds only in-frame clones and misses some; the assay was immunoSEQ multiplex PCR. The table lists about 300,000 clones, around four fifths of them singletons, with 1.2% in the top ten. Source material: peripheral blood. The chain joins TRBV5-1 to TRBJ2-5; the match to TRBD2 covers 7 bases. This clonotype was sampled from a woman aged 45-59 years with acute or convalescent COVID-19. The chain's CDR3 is CASSLAWEGETQYF. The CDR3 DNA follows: TGCGCCAGCAGCTTGGCGTGGGAGGGTGAGACCCAGTACTTC. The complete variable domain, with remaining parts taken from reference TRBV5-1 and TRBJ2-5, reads KAGVTQTPRYLIKTRGQQVTLSCSPISGHRSVSWYQQTPGQGLQFLFEYFSETQRNKGNFPGRFSGRQFSNSRSEMNVSTLELGDSALYLCASSLAWEGETQYFGPGTRLLVL.